Below, 5 T cell receptor beta chains from the same sample are listed, as sequenced in a study of T cell responses to AZD1222 COVID-19 vaccine. Using immunoSEQ multiplex PCR, the repertoire was profiled, and TCRdb retains in-frame clones only, with some absent. The sample carries about 83,000 clones, approximately 85% recorded once. The source was peripheral blood, collected on day 0 of AZD1222 vaccination. Every receptor here comes from an adult in good health.

This chain links TRBV27 with TRBJ2-1, with 7 bases aligning to TRBD2. J lost 2 bases, V lost 4 bases, and 5 bases had no gene match. From germline, CDR1 is MNHEY and CDR2 SMNVEV (reference sequence). The CDR3 extends over 15 amino acids. The CDR3 nucleotides are TGTGCCAGCAGTTGGGGGGGTTCCGCCTACAATGAGCAGTTCTTC. Its translation is CASSWGGSAYNEQFF.

The rearrangement joins TRBV2 to TRBJ2-5; 15 positions match TRBD2. Germline V gene sequence: CDR1 SNHLY, CDR2 FYNNEI. The V segment lost 6 bases and the J segment 5 bases; nucleotides outside the gene matches: 16. The length of the CDR3 is 19 residues. CDR3 nucleotides: TGTGCCAGCAGCCCCCCTGGACTAGCGGGGGGGCAGGATTCGGAGACCCAGTACTTC. Translation: CASSPPGLAGGQDSETQYF.

V is TRBV5-1 and J is TRBJ2-7, with 9 bases that match TRBD1. From germline, CDR1 is SGHRS and CDR2 YFSETQ. This CDR3 region has 15 residues. Unmatched junction bases numbered 11, after V lost 4 bases and J lost 6 bases. The CDR3 nucleotides read TGCGCCAGCAGCGCCCGGGACAGGGAATCGGGCGAGCAGTACTTC. It codes for CASSARDRESGEQYF.

The genes are TRBV28 and TRBJ1-4; D gene uncertain. Looked up from germline, CDR1 is MDHEN and CDR2 is SYDVKM. The CDR3 loop spans 17 amino acids. V dropped 3 bases and J dropped 7 bases, with 21 bases sitting between them. The DNA for the CDR3 is TGTGCCAGCAGTTTTCCACAGTCCATGCCGACAATTGAAAAACTGTTTTTT. It translates to CASSFPQSMPTIEKLFF.

The chain is built from TRBV28 and TRBJ2-7, with a tentative D call TRBD2 (5 bases). The CDR3 consists of 14 residues. The V and J ends lost 3 bases and 4 bases respectively, with 13 bases between them. In germline, CDR1 is MDHEN, CDR2 SYDVKM. The CDR3 DNA reads as TGTGCCAGCAGTTTTGTCCTAGCTAGGTACGAGCAGTACTTC. Translating it yields CASSFVLARYEQYF.